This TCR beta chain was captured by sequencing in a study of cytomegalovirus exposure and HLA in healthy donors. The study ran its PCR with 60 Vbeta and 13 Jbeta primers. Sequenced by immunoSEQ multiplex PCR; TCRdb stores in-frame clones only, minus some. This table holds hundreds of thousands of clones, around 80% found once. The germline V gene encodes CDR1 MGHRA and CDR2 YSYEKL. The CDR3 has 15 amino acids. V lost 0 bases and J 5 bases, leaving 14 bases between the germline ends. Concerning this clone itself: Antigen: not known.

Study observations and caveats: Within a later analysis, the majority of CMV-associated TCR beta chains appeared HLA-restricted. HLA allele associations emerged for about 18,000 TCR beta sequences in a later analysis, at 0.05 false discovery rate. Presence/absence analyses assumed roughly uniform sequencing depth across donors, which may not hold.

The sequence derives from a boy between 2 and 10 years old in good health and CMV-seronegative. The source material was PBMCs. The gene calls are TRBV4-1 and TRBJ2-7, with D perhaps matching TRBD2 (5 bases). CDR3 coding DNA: TGCGCCAGCAGCCAAGATCCGGTCTCGGGGAACGAGCAGTACTTC. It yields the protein CASSQDPVSGNEQYF.